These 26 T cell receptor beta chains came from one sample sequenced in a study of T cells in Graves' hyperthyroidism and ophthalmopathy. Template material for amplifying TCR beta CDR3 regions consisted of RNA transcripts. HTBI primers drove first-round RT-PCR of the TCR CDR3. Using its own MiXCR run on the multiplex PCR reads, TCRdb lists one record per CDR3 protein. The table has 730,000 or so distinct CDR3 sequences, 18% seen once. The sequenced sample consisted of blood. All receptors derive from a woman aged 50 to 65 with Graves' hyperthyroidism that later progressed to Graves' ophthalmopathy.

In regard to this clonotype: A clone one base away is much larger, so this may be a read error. CDR3 region: CASSLVKDTNYGYTF. The CDR3 DNA sequence: TGTGCCAGCAGCTTAGTGAAGGATACTAACTATGGCTACACCTTC. The chain recombines TRBV11-2 with TRBJ1-2; D is undetermined. The V end lost 1 base, the J end lost 0 bases, and 9 bases lay between the germline ends. Looked up from germline, CDR1 is SGHAT and CDR2 is FQNNGV. The CDR3 is made up of 15 amino acids. Full variable domain (rest looked up from reference TRBV11-2 and TRBJ1-2): EAGVAQSPRYKIIEKRQSVAFWCNPISGHATLYWYQQILGQGPKLLIQFQNNGVVDDSQLPKDRFSAERLKGVDSTLKIQPAKLEDSAVYLCASSLVKDTNYGYTFGSGTRLTVV.

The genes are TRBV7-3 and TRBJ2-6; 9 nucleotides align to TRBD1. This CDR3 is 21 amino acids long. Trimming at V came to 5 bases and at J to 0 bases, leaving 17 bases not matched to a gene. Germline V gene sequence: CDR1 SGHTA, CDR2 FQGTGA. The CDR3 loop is CASSPPYRGRTISSGANVLTF. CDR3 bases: TGTGCCAGCAGCCCCCCTTACAGGGGGCGCACCATAAGCTCTGGGGCCAACGTCCTGACTTTC.

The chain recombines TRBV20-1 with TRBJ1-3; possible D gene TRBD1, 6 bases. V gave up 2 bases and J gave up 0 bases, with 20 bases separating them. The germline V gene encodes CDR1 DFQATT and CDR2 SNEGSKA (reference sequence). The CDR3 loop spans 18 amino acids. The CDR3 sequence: CSARPAADRSNSGNTIYF. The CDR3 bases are TGCAGTGCTAGACCTGCCGCTGACAGGTCCAACTCTGGAAACACCATATATTTT.

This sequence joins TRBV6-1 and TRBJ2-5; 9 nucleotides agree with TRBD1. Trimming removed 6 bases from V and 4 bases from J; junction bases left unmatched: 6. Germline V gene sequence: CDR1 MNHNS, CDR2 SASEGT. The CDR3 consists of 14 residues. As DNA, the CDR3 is TGTGCCAGCAGAGAAACAGGGGGCCGAGAGACCCAGTACTTC. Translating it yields CASRETGGRETQYF.

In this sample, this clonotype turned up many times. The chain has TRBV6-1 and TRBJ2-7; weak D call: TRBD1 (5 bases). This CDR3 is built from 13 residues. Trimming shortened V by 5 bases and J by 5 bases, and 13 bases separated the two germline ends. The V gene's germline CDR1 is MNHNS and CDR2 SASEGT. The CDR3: CASSYQGFHEQYF. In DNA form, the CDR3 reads TGTGCCAGCAGTTACCAGGGCTTCCACGAGCAGTACTTC.

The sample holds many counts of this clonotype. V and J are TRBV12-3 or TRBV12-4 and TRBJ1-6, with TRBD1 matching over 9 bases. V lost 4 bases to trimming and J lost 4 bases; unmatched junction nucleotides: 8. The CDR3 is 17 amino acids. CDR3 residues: CASSSMDRGWYNSPLHF. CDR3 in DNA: TGTGCCAGCAGTTCCATGGACAGGGGATGGTATAATTCACCCCTCCACTTT.

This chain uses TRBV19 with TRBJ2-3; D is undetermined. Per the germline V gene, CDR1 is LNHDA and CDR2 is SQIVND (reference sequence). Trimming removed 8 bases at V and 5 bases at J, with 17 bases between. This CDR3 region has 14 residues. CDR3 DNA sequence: TGTGCCAGTGCGGAACCGTATTCTGAAGATACGCAGTATTTT. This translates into CASAEPYSEDTQYF.

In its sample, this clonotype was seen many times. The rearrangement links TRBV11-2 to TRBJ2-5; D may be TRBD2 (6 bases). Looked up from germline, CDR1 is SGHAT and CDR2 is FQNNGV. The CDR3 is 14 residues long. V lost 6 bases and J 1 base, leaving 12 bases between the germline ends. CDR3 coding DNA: TGTGCCAGCAGAACGAGCGGGCCCCAAGAGACCCAGTACTTC. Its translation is CASRTSGPQETQYF.

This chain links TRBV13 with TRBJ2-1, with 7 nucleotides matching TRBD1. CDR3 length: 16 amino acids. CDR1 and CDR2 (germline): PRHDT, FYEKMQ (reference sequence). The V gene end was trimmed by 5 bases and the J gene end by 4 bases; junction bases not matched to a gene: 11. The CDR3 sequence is CASSQTGFFIYNEQFF. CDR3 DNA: TGTGCCAGCAGCCAGACAGGGTTTTTTATTTACAATGAGCAGTTCTTC.

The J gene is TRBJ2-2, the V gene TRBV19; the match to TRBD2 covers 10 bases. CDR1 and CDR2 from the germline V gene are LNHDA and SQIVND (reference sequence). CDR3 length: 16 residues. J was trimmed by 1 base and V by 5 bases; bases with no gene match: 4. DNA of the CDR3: TGTGCCAGTAGTTTCCCTAGCGGGGGGAACACCGGGGAGCTGTTTTTT. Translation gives CASSFPSGGNTGELFF. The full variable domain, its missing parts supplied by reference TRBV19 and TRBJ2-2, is DGGITQSPKYLFRKEGQNVTLSCEQNLNHDAMYWYRQDPGQGLRLIYYSQIVNDFQKGDIAEGYSVSREKKESFPLTVTSAQKNPTAFYLCASSFPSGGNTGELFFGEGSRLTVL.

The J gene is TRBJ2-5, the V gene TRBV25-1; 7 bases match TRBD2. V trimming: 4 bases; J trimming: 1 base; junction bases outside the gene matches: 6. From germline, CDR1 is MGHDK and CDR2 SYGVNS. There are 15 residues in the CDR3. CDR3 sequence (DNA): TGTGCCAGCAGTGTTTCCGGGGGGATCCAAGAGACCCAGTACTTC. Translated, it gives CASSVSGGIQETQYF.

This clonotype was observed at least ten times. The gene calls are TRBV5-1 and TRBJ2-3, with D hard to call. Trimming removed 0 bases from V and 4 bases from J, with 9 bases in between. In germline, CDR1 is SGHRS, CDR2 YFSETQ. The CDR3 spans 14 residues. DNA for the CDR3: TGCGCCAGCAGCTTGGGCCTGGGCCCAGATACGCAGTATTTT. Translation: CASSLGLGPDTQYF.

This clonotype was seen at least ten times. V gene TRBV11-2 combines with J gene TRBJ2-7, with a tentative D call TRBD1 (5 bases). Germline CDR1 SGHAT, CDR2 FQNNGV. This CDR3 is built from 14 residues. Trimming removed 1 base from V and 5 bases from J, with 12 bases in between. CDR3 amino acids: CASSLARTPHEQYF. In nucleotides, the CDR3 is TGTGCCAGCAGCTTAGCCCGGACACCCCACGAGCAGTACTTC.

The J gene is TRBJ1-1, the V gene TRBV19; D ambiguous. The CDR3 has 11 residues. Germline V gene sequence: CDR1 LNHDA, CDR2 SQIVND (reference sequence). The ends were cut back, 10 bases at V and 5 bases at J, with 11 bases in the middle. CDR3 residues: CATTRWTEAFF. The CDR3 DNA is TGTGCCACCACGCGCTGGACTGAAGCTTTCTTT.

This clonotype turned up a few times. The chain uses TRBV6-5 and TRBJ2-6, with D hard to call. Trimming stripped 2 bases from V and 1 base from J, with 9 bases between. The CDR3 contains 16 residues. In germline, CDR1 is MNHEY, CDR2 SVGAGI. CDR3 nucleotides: TGTGCCAGCAGTTACGCCACGCGATCTGGGGCCAACGTCCTGACTTTC. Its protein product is CASSYATRSGANVLTF.

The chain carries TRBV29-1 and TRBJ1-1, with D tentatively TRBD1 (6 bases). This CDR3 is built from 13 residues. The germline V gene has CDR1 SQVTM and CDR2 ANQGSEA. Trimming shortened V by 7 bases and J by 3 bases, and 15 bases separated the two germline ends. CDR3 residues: CSGGGPGDTEAFF. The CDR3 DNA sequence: TGCAGCGGCGGTGGACCAGGGGACACTGAAGCTTTCTTT.

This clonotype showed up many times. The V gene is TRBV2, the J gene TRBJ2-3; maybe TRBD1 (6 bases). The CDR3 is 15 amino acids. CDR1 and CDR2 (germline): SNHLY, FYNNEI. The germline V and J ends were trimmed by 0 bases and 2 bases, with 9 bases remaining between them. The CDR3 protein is CASSEAQGITDTQYF. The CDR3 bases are TGTGCCAGCAGTGAAGCCCAGGGGATCACAGATACGCAGTATTTT. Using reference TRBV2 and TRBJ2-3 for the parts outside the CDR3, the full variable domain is EPEVTQTPSHQVTQMGQEVILRCVPISNHLYFYWYRQILGQKVEFLVSFYNNEISEKSEIFDDQFSVERPDGSNFTLKIRSTKLEDSAMYFCASSEAQGITDTQYFGPGTRLTVL.

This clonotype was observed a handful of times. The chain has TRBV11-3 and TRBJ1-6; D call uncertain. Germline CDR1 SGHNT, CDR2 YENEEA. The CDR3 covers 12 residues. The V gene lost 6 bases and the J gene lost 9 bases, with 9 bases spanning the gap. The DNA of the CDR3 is TGTGCCAGCAGTATTCCGAGTTCACCCCTCCACTTT. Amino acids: CASSIPSSPLHF.

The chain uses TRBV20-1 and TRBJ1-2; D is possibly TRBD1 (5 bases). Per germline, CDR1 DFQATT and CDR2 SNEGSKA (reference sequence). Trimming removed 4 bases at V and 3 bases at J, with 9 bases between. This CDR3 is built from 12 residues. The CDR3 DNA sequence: TGCAGTGCTACGACGGGGGACTATGGCTACACCTTC. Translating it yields CSATTGDYGYTF.

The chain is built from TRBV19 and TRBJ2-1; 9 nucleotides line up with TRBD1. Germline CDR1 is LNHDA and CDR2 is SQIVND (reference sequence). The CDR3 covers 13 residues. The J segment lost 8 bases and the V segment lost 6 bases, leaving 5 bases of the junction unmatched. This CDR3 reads CASSKGQGYEQFF. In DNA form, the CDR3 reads TGTGCCAGTAGCAAGGGACAGGGCTATGAGCAGTTCTTC.

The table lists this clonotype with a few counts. CDR3 sequence: CASSQDLTDTYNSPLHF. CDR3 in DNA: TGTGCCAGCAGCCAGGACTTGACGGATACCTATAATTCACCCCTCCACTTT. The V and J genes are TRBV3-1 and TRBJ1-6; no firm D call. Germline V gene data show CDR1 as LGHDT and CDR2 as YNNKEL (reference sequence). The CDR3 sequence is 17 residues long. The ends were cut back, 3 bases at V and 2 bases at J, with 14 bases in the middle. Based on the CDR3 plus reference TRBV3-1 and TRBJ1-6, the full variable domain is DTAVSQTPKYLVTQMGNDKSIKCEQNLGHDTMYWYKQDSKKFLKIMFSYNNKELIINETVPNRFSPKSPDKAHLNLHINSLELGDSAVYFCASSQDLTDTYNSPLHFGNGTRLTVT.

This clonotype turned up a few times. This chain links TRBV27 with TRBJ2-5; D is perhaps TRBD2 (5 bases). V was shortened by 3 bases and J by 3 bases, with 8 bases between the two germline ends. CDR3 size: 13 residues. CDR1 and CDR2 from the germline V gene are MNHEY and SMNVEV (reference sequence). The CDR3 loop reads CASSFEGEETQYF. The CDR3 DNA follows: TGTGCCAGCAGTTTCGAGGGTGAAGAGACCCAGTACTTC.

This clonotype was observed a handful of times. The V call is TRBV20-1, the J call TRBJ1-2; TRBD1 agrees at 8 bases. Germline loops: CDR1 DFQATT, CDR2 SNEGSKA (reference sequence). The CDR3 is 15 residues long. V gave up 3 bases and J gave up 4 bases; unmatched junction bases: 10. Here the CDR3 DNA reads TGCAGTGCTAGCGGGCAGGGGGCAGCGCTCTATGGCTACACCTTC. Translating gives CSASGQGAALYGYTF.

The CDR3 loop reads CASTGVTARSHQPQHF. The CDR3 DNA reads TGTGCCAGCACCGGGGTAACGGCCAGGTCTCATCAGCCCCAGCATTTT. V is TRBV3-1 and J is TRBJ1-5; no reliable D call. V was cut by 7 bases and J by 5 bases, with 21 bases left in between. The CDR3 is 16 residues long. In germline, CDR1 is LGHDT, CDR2 YNNKEL (reference sequence).

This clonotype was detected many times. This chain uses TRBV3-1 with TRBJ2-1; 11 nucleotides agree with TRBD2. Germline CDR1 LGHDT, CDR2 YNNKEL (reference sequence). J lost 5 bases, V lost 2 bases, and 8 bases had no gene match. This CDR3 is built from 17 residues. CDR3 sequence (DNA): TGTGCCAGCAGCCAAAGCTCGGGGACTAGCGGAAACAATGAGCAGTTCTTC. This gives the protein CASSQSSGTSGNNEQFF.

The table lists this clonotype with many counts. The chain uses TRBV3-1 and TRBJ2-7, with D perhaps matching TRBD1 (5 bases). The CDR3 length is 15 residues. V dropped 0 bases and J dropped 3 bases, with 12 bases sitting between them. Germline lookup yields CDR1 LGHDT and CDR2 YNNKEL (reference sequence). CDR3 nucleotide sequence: TGTGCCAGCAGCCAAGAGGTAAGGGGTCGCTACGAGCAGTACTTC. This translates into CASSQEVRGRYEQYF.